The 7 T cell receptor beta chains reported below all come from one sample, sequenced in a study of CD8+CD57+ T cells in acquired aplastic anemia. CD8+CD57+ cell expansion, shown by flow cytometry, had occurred in the patients selected for sequencing. TCR beta VDJ and CDR3 profiles were obtained from a genomic DNA template. TCRdb fed the reads into MiXCR, producing one record per CDR3 protein. The sample lists 100,000 to 150,000 distinct CDR3 sequences; approximately 36% were seen once. The specimen was sorted CD4+, CD8+, or CD8+CD57+ T cells (not recorded which) from PBMCs. Receptor source: a human donor with aplastic anemia.

The chain employs TRBV3-1 and TRBJ2-1; D is possibly TRBD1 (6 bases). Between the trimmed V and J ends, which lost 0 bases and 0 bases, there was a span of 21 bases. The CDR3 runs 20 residues. CDR1 and CDR2 (germline): LGHDT, YNNKEL (reference sequence). As DNA, the CDR3 is TGTGCCAGCAGCCAAGATAAGACCCCCGGGACATCTAGCTCCTACAATGAGCAGTTCTTC. Translating it yields CASSQDKTPGTSSSYNEQFF.

This clonotype was observed a handful of times. This chain joins TRBV18 and TRBJ2-5; D unclear. The CDR3 contains 14 residues. V was pared by 6 bases and J by 5 bases, with 16 bases between. From germline, CDR1 is KGHSH and CDR2 LQKENI. The CDR3 spells CASSLVGSSETQYF. The CDR3 region has the DNA TGTGCCAGCTCCCTCGTCGGTAGCTCGGAGACCCAGTACTTC.

This chain uses TRBV30 with TRBJ1-2; a possible D gene is TRBD1 (5 bases). V lost 5 bases, J lost 8 bases, and 21 bases lay in between. CDR3 size: 14 residues. Germline CDR1 GTSNPN, CDR2 SVGIG (reference sequence). Written as DNA, the CDR3 is TGTGCCTGGGGCCGCGGCAGGGTCCCCTGGGGCTACACCTTC. It encodes CAWGRGRVPWGYTF. The full variable domain, in which reference TRBV30 and TRBJ1-2 provide the parts outside the CDR3, is SQTIHQWPATLVQPVGSPLSLECTVEGTSNPNLYWYRQAAGRGLQLLFYSVGIGQISSEVPQNLSASRPQDRQFILSSKKLLLSDSGFYLCAWGRGRVPWGYTFGSGTRLTVV.

This clonotype was seen ten or more times. The chain joins TRBV4-1 to TRBJ2-7; 9 positions match TRBD1. Germline assignment: CDR1 MGHRA and CDR2 YSYEKL. This CDR3 is built from 15 residues. J gave up 3 bases and V 4 bases, and 7 bases lay outside the gene matches. The CDR3 region is CASSLRTGEIYEQYF. The CDR3 bases are TGCGCCAGCAGCCTTCGGACAGGGGAAATCTACGAGCAGTACTTC.

The gene calls are TRBV9 and TRBJ2-1; no clear D gene. The CDR3 covers 10 residues. CDR1 and CDR2 from the germline V gene are SGDLS and YYNGEE. V dropped 5 bases and J dropped 7 bases, with 4 bases sitting between them. CDR3 bases: TGTGCCAGCAGTGGGAATGAGCAGTTCTTC. Translating gives CASSGNEQFF.

There are many counts of this clonotype. V usage is TRBV13 and J usage is TRBJ2-1; 8 bases fit TRBD1. CDR1 and CDR2 (germline): PRHDT, FYEKMQ (reference sequence). The CDR3 has 17 amino acids. V lost 0 bases and J lost 7; bases outside the gene matches: 11. The CDR3 DNA reads as TGTGCCAGCAGCTTAGGCCTATCGCAGGGGGCGCGGAATGAGCAGTTCTTC. Encoded protein: CASSLGLSQGARNEQFF. Looking up the rest from reference TRBV13 and TRBJ2-1 gives the full variable domain: AAGVIQSPRHLIKEKRETATLKCYPIPRHDTVYWYQQGPGQDPQFLISFYEKMQSDKGSIPDRFSAQQFSDYHSELNMSSLELGDSALYFCASSLGLSQGARNEQFFGPGTRLTVL.

The chain joins TRBV5-4 to TRBJ2-7; 11 bases align to TRBD1. CDR3 length: 16 amino acids. V lost 0 bases and J lost 1; bases outside the gene matches: 3. The germline V gene encodes CDR1 SGHNT and CDR2 YYREEE (reference sequence). DNA for the CDR3: TGTGCCAGCAGCTTGGAAGGGACAGGGGGGTCCTACGAGCAGTACTTC. Protein: CASSLEGTGGSYEQYF. The complete variable domain, with remaining parts taken from reference TRBV5-4 and TRBJ2-7, reads ETGVTQSPTHLIKTRGQQVTLRCSSQSGHNTVSWYQQALGQGPQFIFQYYREEENGRGNFPPRFSGLQFPNYSSELNVNALELDDSALYLCASSLEGTGGSYEQYFGPGTRLTVT.